What follows are 29 T cell receptor beta chains derived from one specimen sequenced in a study of T cells in Graves' hyperthyroidism and ophthalmopathy. The CDR3 regions of TCR beta were amplified from RNA transcripts. The primer set for the first-round RT-PCR of the TCR CDR3 was HTBI. TCRdb called the multiplex PCR reads again in MiXCR, with one record for every CDR3 protein. The sample includes about 380,000 distinct CDR3 sequences, approximately 15% of them seen just once. The sequencing input was blood. These receptors were obtained from a woman in her 30s with Graves' ophthalmopathy.

This clonotype showed up many times. V and J are TRBV18 and TRBJ2-2; D remains ambiguous. This CDR3 is built from 12 residues. Germline V CDR1 and CDR2: KGHSH, LQKENI. With 5 bases removed from V and 3 bases from J, the gap between germline ends came to 4 bases. The CDR3 loop reads CASSRDTGELFF. CDR3 coding DNA: TGTGCCAGCTCAAGGGACACCGGGGAGCTGTTTTTT.

Ten or more counts support this clonotype. The chain joins TRBV13 to TRBJ1-1; a possible D gene is TRBD1 (6 bases). Germline CDR1 is PRHDT and CDR2 is FYEKMQ (reference sequence). The V gene lost 5 bases and the J gene lost 3 bases, with 16 bases spanning the gap. This CDR3 spans 15 amino acids. The CDR3 loop is CASSRGTLGYTEAFF. The CDR3 coding sequence is TGTGCCAGCAGCCGCGGGACACTTGGTTACACTGAAGCTTTCTTT.

This clonotype was seen many times. The V gene is TRBV15, the J gene TRBJ2-1; 8 nucleotides line up with TRBD2. The CDR3 sequence is 17 residues long. Germline lookup yields CDR1 LNHNV and CDR2 YYDKDF (reference sequence). V lost 3 bases and J lost 8; bases outside the gene matches: 15. Here the CDR3 DNA reads TGTGCCACCAGCAGGGGGTCTGGCAGGCGGGGGGAGGATGAGCAGTTCTTC. It is translated as CATSRGSGRRGEDEQFF.

This clonotype has a count of ten or more. The V gene is TRBV11-2, the J gene TRBJ1-3, with unresolved D. Germline V gene lookup returns CDR1 SGHAT and CDR2 FQNNGV. The CDR3 runs 13 residues. The V end lost 4 bases, the J end lost 4 bases, and 8 bases lay between the germline ends. CDR3 in DNA: TGTGCCAGCAGCTCCCCCCCGGGAAACACCATATATTTT. Translating it yields CASSSPPGNTIYF.

This clonotype showed up many times. The chain links TRBV20-1 to TRBJ2-1, with D maybe TRBD1 (6 bases). Trimming left V 6 bases short and J 4 bases short, with 19 bases between. The CDR3 loop spans 15 amino acids. CDR1 and CDR2 (germline): DFQATT, SNEGSKA (reference sequence). CDR3 in amino acids: CSAKDPGATYNEQFF. CDR3 in DNA: TGCAGTGCGAAGGACCCAGGGGCCACATACAATGAGCAGTTCTTC.

This clonotype was observed a handful of times. The junction departs from germline at one end; a sequencing error may be responsible. This rearrangement joins TRBV2 to TRBJ2-5; tentatively, D is TRBD2 (6 bases). In germline, CDR1 is SNHLY, CDR2 FYNNEI. The CDR3 extends over 14 amino acids. The CDR3 sequence is CAGSWYGGSETQYF. The CDR3 bases are TGTGCCGGCAGTTGGTACGGGGGTTCGGAGACCCAGTACTTC.

This clonotype has a handful of counts. The chain is built from TRBV10-3 and TRBJ2-3; D remains ambiguous. V was trimmed by 1 base and J by 4 bases, leaving 15 bases between them. Germline lookup yields CDR1 ENHRY and CDR2 SYGVKD. The CDR3 loop spans 16 amino acids. The CDR3 loop is CAISEFRARLADTQYF. The CDR3 nucleotides are TGTGCCATCAGTGAGTTCCGGGCGCGTTTGGCAGATACGCAGTATTTT.

There are many counts of this clonotype. This sequence joins TRBV12-3 or TRBV12-4 and TRBJ1-2, with a possible D match to TRBD1 (6 bases). This CDR3 comprises 17 residues. V lost 2 bases and J 5 bases, leaving 21 bases between the germline ends. This chain's CDR3 is CASSLWGARVNQYGYTF. The CDR3 coding sequence is TGTGCCAGCAGTTTATGGGGGGCGCGGGTTAATCAGTATGGCTACACCTTC.

In this sample, this clonotype turned up many times. The chain uses TRBV6-1 and TRBJ2-1; tentatively, D is TRBD1 or TRBD2 (5 bases each). CDR3 length equals 14 residues. V lost 5 bases and J 3 bases, leaving 11 bases between the germline ends. Per germline, CDR1 MNHNS and CDR2 SASEGT. The CDR3 sequence: CASSTRDHYNEQFF. In nucleotides, the CDR3 is TGTGCCAGCAGTACCCGGGACCACTACAATGAGCAGTTCTTC.

CDR3 sequence: CATSDTAGGGYTF. CDR3 sequence (DNA): TGTGCCACCAGTGATACGGCAGGGGGTGGCTACACCTTC. The chain uses TRBV24-1 and TRBJ1-2; 7 bases match TRBD1. Germline values: CDR1 KGHDR, CDR2 SFDVKD. V lost 3 bases, J lost 7 bases, and 4 bases stayed unmatched. The CDR3 runs 13 residues.

This clonotype was seen repeatedly, ten times or more. The chain has TRBV20-1 and TRBJ2-7; maybe TRBD2 (5 bases). Per the germline V gene, CDR1 is DFQATT and CDR2 is SNEGSKA (reference sequence). The V gene lost 3 bases and the J gene lost 2 bases, with 17 bases spanning the gap. The CDR3 runs 15 residues. CDR3 sequence reads: CSASPFLAQTYEQYF. The DNA of the CDR3 is TGCAGTGCTAGTCCCTTTCTAGCCCAGACCTACGAGCAGTACTTC.

There are a few counts of this clonotype. The chain links TRBV12-3 or TRBV12-4 to TRBJ2-3, with 12 bases lining up with TRBD1. The CDR3 loop spans 17 amino acids. Losses at the gene ends were 5 bases for V and 4 bases for J; bases not matched to a gene: 10. The CDR3 spells CASSNPGGTGGPDTQYF. The CDR3 DNA reads as TGTGCCAGCAGTAATCCCGGTGGGACAGGGGGCCCAGATACGCAGTATTTT.

This clonotype was counted between two and nine times. This clone may be a read error of a much larger clone one base away. The chain recombines TRBV28 with TRBJ1-6; D is perhaps TRBD1 (5 bases). This CDR3 has 14 residues. Germline-derived CDR1 and CDR2 are MDHEN and SYDVKM. V was cut by 10 bases and J by 9 bases, with 19 bases left in between. Here the CDR3 DNA reads TGTGCCACCGACACGGGGGGAGGTGGTTCACCCCTCCACTTT. Translation gives CATDTGGGGSPLHF.

The chain combines TRBV27 with TRBJ2-1; D is undetermined. V lost 7 bases, J lost 5 bases, and 15 bases lay in between. Germline assignment: CDR1 MNHEY and CDR2 SMNVEV (reference sequence). CDR3 length: 14 residues. The CDR3 nucleotides are TGTGCCAGCATGGTTGCAGCCCCCCACAATGAGCAGTTCTTC. This gives the protein CASMVAAPHNEQFF.

This clonotype showed up many times. J is TRBJ2-7 and V is TRBV12-3 or TRBV12-4, with D maybe TRBD2 (7 bases). This CDR3 region has 15 residues. The ends were cut back, 5 bases at V and 5 bases at J, with 19 bases in the middle. The CDR3 DNA reads TGTGCCAGCAGTCCAACCCCCTCGGGGGGCGACGAGCAGTACTTC. Translation: CASSPTPSGGDEQYF.

This clonotype came up many times. The chain carries TRBV3-1 and TRBJ1-6, with D maybe TRBD1 (6 bases). V dropped 6 bases and J dropped 8 bases, with 14 bases sitting between them. Germline V gives CDR1 LGHDT, CDR2 YNNKEL (reference sequence). The CDR3 sequence is 14 residues long. DNA of the CDR3: TGTGCCAGCAGACCTACAGGGCGCGATTCACCCCTCCACTTT. Protein sequence: CASRPTGRDSPLHF.

In this sample, this clonotype turned up once. The chain links TRBV11-2 to TRBJ2-7; 9 positions agree with TRBD1. The germline CDR1 and CDR2 sequences are SGHAT and FQNNGV. CDR3 length: 15 residues. The V segment lost 4 bases and the J segment 5 bases; nucleotides outside the gene matches: 9. CDR3 nucleotide sequence: TGTGCCAGCAGCTCGGGACAGGGATTTAGCAACGAGCAGTACTTC. This translates into CASSSGQGFSNEQYF.

The sample holds many counts of this clonotype. The V and J genes are TRBV2 and TRBJ1-4; maybe TRBD1 (5 bases). In germline, CDR1 is SNHLY, CDR2 FYNNEI. The CDR3 totals 14 residues. V lost 11 bases, J lost 7 bases, and 20 bases lay in between. CDR3 residues: CAFYGRPGGEKLFF. The CDR3 DNA follows: TGTGCCTTCTACGGACGCCCTGGGGGTGAAAAACTGTTTTTT.

The chain couples TRBV6-1 to TRBJ1-5; 7 nucleotides match TRBD1. The germline V gene has CDR1 MNHNS and CDR2 SASEGT. The CDR3 consists of 16 residues. The V segment lost 8 bases and the J segment 0 bases; nucleotides outside the gene matches: 10. The CDR3 DNA sequence: TGTGCCAGCCGGACATCCGGGACAGATAGCAATCAGCCCCAGCATTTT. It is translated as CASRTSGTDSNQPQHF.

This clonotype was seen repeatedly, ten times or more. The chain couples TRBV7-2 to TRBJ2-2; possible D gene TRBD2, 5 bases. The V gene's germline CDR1 is SGHTA and CDR2 FQGNSA. This CDR3 is built from 13 residues. The germline V and J ends were trimmed by 5 bases and 6 bases, with 10 bases remaining between them. The CDR3 here is CASSGGAAGELFF. CDR3 DNA sequence: TGTGCCAGCAGCGGAGGTGCCGCCGGGGAGCTGTTTTTT.

This clonotype was observed at least ten times. The chain combines TRBV28 with TRBJ1-5; a possible D gene is TRBD1 (6 bases). This CDR3 is built from 13 residues. Trimming pared 7 bases from V and 6 bases from J, leaving 13 bases between. In germline, CDR1 is MDHEN, CDR2 SYDVKM. CDR3 amino acids: CASKEGVGQPQHF. The CDR3 region has the DNA TGTGCCAGCAAAGAGGGGGTAGGTCAGCCCCAGCATTTT.

This clonotype has a count of ten or more. V gene TRBV28 combines with J gene TRBJ2-7; D not certain. Trimming shortened V by 6 bases and J by 2 bases, and 8 bases separated the two germline ends. Germline CDR1 and CDR2: MDHEN and SYDVKM. The CDR3 is 12 amino acids. CDR3 amino acids: CASRWGTYEQYF. The DNA of the CDR3 is TGTGCCAGCAGGTGGGGTACCTACGAGCAGTACTTC.

The gene calls are TRBV6-1 and TRBJ1-4; 7 nucleotides agree with TRBD1. Germline V CDR1 and CDR2: MNHNS, SASEGT. The CDR3 contains 14 residues. V shed 1 base, J shed 7 bases, and the junction held 3 bases outside the gene matches. The CDR3 DNA reads TGTGCCAGCAGTGAAGGGGCAGGGGGTGAAAAACTGTTTTTT. It codes for CASSEGAGGEKLFF.

This clonotype was counted at least ten times. The chain couples TRBV12-3 or TRBV12-4 to TRBJ2-3; either TRBD1 or TRBD2 may supply D (5 bases each). The CDR3 is 15 residues long. The V end was cut by 1 base, the J end by 3 bases, with 11 bases between. CDR3 DNA: TGTGCCAGCAGTTTAGGGGGGACGTATACAGATACGCAGTATTTT. Translation gives CASSLGGTYTDTQYF.

This clonotype was counted at least ten times. The chain carries TRBV7-6 and TRBJ2-1, with D tentatively TRBD1 or TRBD2 (6 bases each). The CDR3 is made up of 16 amino acids. V lost 3 bases and J 0 bases, leaving 12 bases between the germline ends. Germline CDR1 is SGHVS and CDR2 is FNYEAQ. CDR3 protein: CASSFIADSSYNEQFF. CDR3 in DNA: TGTGCCAGCAGCTTCATAGCGGACAGCTCCTACAATGAGCAGTTCTTC.

This clonotype has more than one count but fewer than ten. The chain is built from TRBV11-2 and TRBJ2-5; possible D gene TRBD1, 7 bases. The CDR3 is 18 residues long. The V gene's germline CDR1 is SGHAT and CDR2 FQNNGV. The V gene lost 0 bases and the J gene lost 5 bases, with 22 bases spanning the gap. The CDR3 sequence is CASSLDLGSRGAWETQYF. DNA for the CDR3: TGTGCCAGCAGCTTAGATTTGGGTAGCAGGGGGGCCTGGGAGACCCAGTACTTC.

Many counts were recorded for this clonotype. The chain uses TRBV6-1 and TRBJ2-7; D perhaps matches TRBD2 (7 bases). The CDR3 sequence is 16 residues long. Per germline, CDR1 MNHNS and CDR2 SASEGT. V was clipped by 7 bases and J by 2 bases, with 21 bases between them. CDR3 loop: CASTSAGAGVPYEQYF. DNA for the CDR3: TGTGCCAGCACTAGCGCGGGGGCGGGGGTACCCTACGAGCAGTACTTC.

This clonotype has ten or more counts. The V call is TRBV7-8, the J call TRBJ2-1, with a tentative D call TRBD1 (5 bases). Trimming took 4 bases from V and 1 from J, leaving 11 bases between them. Germline V gene data show CDR1 as SGHVS and CDR2 as FQNEAQ. The CDR3 is made up of 15 amino acids. The CDR3 protein is CASSYLDSSYNEQFF. The CDR3 DNA follows: TGTGCCAGCAGCTACCTCGACAGTTCCTACAATGAGCAGTTCTTC.

The chain couples TRBV12-3 or TRBV12-4 to TRBJ2-1, with TRBD2 matching over 13 bases. The CDR3 is 17 amino acids. Trimming at V came to 4 bases and at J to 6 bases, leaving 9 bases not matched to a gene. CDR3 region: CASSSNSGTSGINEQFF. The CDR3 region has the DNA TGTGCCAGCAGTTCTAATTCCGGGACTAGCGGGATCAATGAGCAGTTCTTC.